The 10 T cell receptor beta chains given below trace back to one sample, sequenced in a study of CD8+CD57+ T cells in acquired aplastic anemia. The TCR beta profiling, which covered VDJ combination and CDR3 sequence, was carried out using genomic DNA as the template. TCRdb redid the calling of the reads with MiXCR, one entry per CDR3 protein. The table lists fewer than 250,000 distinct CDR3 sequences, more than 45% of them singletons, with approximately 7.8% in the top ten. Patients sequenced had flow cytometry evidence of CD8+CD57+ cell expansion. Sequenced sample: sorted CD4+, CD8+, or CD8+CD57+ T cells (not recorded which) from PBMCs. The origin of the receptors is a human donor with aplastic anemia.

Details on this clonotype: A much larger clone differs by one base, so this may be a read error. The rearrangement links TRBV10-3 to TRBJ2-7, with 11 bases that match TRBD2. Germline-derived CDR1 and CDR2 are ENHRY and SYGVKD. The CDR3 is 13 residues long. The J segment lost 12 bases and the V segment lost 10 bases, leaving 14 bases of the junction unmatched. CDR3 DNA sequence: TGTGCCAGCAACGGGGGGACTAGCGGTGACGGGTACTTC. Its protein is CASNGGTSGDGYF.

The rearrangement links TRBV15 to TRBJ2-7; a possible D gene is TRBD1 (6 bases). CDR1 is LNHNV and CDR2 is YYDKDF in the germline V gene (reference sequence). The CDR3 covers 14 residues. The V gene lost 0 bases and the J gene lost 0 bases, with 6 bases spanning the gap. The CDR3 DNA reads TGTGCCACCAGCAGAGAACAGGGCTCCTACGAGCAGTACTTC. Its protein product is CATSREQGSYEQYF.

This sequence joins TRBV9 and TRBJ1-2, with 9 bases identical to TRBD1. V shed 5 bases and J 7 bases; nucleotides not matched to a gene: 12. Germline values: CDR1 SGDLS, CDR2 YYNGEE. The CDR3 sequence is 15 residues long. The CDR3 sequence: CASSTPGQGLSGYTF. CDR3 in DNA: TGTGCCAGCAGTACCCCGGGACAGGGCTTATCTGGCTACACCTTC.

This rearrangement joins TRBV24-1 to TRBJ1-5, with D perhaps TRBD1 (6 bases). The germline gives CDR1 KGHDR, CDR2 SFDVKD. CDR3 length equals 15 residues. V was shortened by 4 bases and J by 6 bases, with 15 bases between the two germline ends. The CDR3 loop reads CATSESTGGIQPQHF. The CDR3 coding sequence is TGTGCCACCAGTGAATCGACAGGTGGTATTCAGCCCCAGCATTTT.

This chain connects TRBV5-1 to TRBJ2-1, with 12 bases lining up with TRBD2. The germline CDR1 and CDR2 sequences are SGHRS and YFSETQ. The CDR3 is made up of 16 amino acids. V was clipped by 0 bases and J by 8 bases; unmatched bases: 6. CDR3 protein: CASSLGSSGGAHEQFF. In DNA form, the CDR3 reads TGCGCCAGCAGCTTGGGTTCTAGCGGGGGGGCCCATGAGCAGTTCTTC.

In its sample, this clonotype was seen once. The rearrangement uses TRBV29-1 and TRBJ1-2, with a tentative D call TRBD1 (5 bases). Germline V gene lookup returns CDR1 SQVTM and CDR2 ANQGSEA. Trimming removed 3 bases from V and 8 bases from J, with 10 bases in between. The CDR3 totals 11 residues. This CDR3 reads CSVDGRGGYTF. CDR3 bases: TGCAGCGTTGATGGGAGGGGAGGCTACACCTTC.

The chain carries TRBV27 and TRBJ1-2, with D possibly being TRBD1 (5 bases). Per germline, CDR1 MNHEY and CDR2 SMNVEV (reference sequence). This CDR3 has 13 amino acids. V was cut by 7 bases and J by 6 bases, with 15 bases left in between. DNA of the CDR3: TGTGCCAGCACTCCGGGCCCCAGGGATGGCTACACCTTC. Translated, it gives CASTPGPRDGYTF.

This chain links TRBV28 with TRBJ1-5; D possibly corresponds to TRBD1 (5 bases). Trimming removed 2 bases from V and 7 bases from J, with 18 bases in between. The CDR3 runs to 16 residues. Germline values: CDR1 MDHEN, CDR2 SYDVKM. CDR3 loop: CASSLRYLGLSQPQHF. CDR3 in DNA: TGTGCCAGCAGTTTAAGGTATCTGGGGCTAAGCCAGCCCCAGCATTTT.

This chain links TRBV9 with TRBJ2-7; D is possibly TRBD1 (6 bases). CDR1 and CDR2 (germline): SGDLS, YYNGEE. The CDR3 runs 14 residues. V gave up 4 bases and J gave up 5 bases, with 16 bases separating them. CDR3 protein: CASSQLSTGNEQYF. The CDR3 bases are TGTGCCAGCAGCCAGCTTTCAACAGGGAACGAGCAGTACTTC.

This chain links TRBV6-5 with TRBJ2-7; D unresolved. The CDR3 is 15 amino acids. Germline values: CDR1 MNHEY, CDR2 SVGAGI. V was pared by 0 bases and J by 1 base, with 10 bases between. In nucleotides, the CDR3 is TGTGCCAGCAGTTACTCGATAACCTATTCCTACGAGCAGTACTTC. Translation gives CASSYSITYSYEQYF.